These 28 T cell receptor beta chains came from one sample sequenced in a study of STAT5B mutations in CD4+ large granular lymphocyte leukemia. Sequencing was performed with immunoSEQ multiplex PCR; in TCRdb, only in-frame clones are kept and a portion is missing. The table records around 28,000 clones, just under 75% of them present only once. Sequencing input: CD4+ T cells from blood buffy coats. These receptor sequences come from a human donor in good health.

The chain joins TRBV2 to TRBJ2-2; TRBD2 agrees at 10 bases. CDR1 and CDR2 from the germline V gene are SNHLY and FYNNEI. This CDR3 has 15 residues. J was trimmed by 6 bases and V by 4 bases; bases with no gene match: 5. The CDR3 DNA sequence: TGTGCCAGCAGTGTGAGCGGGGGGGCCCCCGGGGAGCTGTTTTTT. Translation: CASSVSGGAPGELFF.

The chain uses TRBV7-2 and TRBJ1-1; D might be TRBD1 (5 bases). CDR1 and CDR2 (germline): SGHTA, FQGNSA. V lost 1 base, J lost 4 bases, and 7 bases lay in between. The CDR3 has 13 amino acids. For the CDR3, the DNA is TGTGCCAGCAGCTTAGTAAGGGGCACTGAAGCTTTCTTT. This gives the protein CASSLVRGTEAFF. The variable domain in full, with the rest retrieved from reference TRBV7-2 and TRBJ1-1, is GAGVSQSPSNKVTEKGKDVELRCDPISGHTALYWYRQSLGQGLEFLIYFQGNSAPDKSGLPSDRFSAERTGGSVSTLTIQRTQQEDSAVYLCASSLVRGTEAFFGQGTRLTVV.

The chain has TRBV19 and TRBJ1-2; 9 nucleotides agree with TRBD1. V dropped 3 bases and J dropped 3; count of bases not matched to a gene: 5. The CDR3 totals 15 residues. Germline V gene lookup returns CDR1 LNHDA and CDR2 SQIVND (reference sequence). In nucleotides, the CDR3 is TGTGCCAGTAGTATTACCGGACAGGGGTACTATGGCTACACCTTC. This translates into CASSITGQGYYGYTF.

The CDR3 sequence: CASSGSGGGQPQHF. CDR3 sequence (DNA): TGTGCCAGTAGTGGTTCAGGGGGCGGTCAGCCCCAGCATTTT. The V and J genes are TRBV19 and TRBJ1-5, with 8 bases fitting TRBD1. Germline assignment: CDR1 LNHDA and CDR2 SQIVND (reference sequence). The CDR3 is made up of 14 amino acids. V shed 5 bases, J shed 6 bases, and the junction held 6 bases outside the gene matches.

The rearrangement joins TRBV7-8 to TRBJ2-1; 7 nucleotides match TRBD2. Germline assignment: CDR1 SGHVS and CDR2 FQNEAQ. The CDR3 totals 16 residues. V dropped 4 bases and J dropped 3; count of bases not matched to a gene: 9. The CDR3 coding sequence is TGTGCCAGCAGCTACCGGAGGCTAGCGGTCTACAATGAGCAGTTCTTC. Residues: CASSYRRLAVYNEQFF.

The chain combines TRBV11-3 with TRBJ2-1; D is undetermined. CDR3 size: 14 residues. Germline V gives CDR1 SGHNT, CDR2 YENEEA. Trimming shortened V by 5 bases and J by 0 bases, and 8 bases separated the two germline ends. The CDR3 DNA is TGTGCCAGCAGCCCCGGAAGCTCCTACAATGAGCAGTTCTTC. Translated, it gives CASSPGSSYNEQFF.

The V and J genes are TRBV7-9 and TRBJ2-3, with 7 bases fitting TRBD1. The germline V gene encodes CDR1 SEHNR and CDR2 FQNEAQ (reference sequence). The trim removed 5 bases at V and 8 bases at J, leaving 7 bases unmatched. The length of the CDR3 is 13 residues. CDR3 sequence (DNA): TGTGCCAGCAGCATCGACAGGGCTTCTACGCAGTATTTT. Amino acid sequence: CASSIDRASTQYF.

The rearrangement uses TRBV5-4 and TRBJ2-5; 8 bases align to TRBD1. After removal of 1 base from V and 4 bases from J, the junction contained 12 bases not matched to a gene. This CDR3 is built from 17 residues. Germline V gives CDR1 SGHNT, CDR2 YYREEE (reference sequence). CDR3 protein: CASSLIQGAQGLETQYF. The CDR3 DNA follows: TGTGCCAGCAGCTTGATCCAGGGGGCTCAAGGATTAGAGACCCAGTACTTC.

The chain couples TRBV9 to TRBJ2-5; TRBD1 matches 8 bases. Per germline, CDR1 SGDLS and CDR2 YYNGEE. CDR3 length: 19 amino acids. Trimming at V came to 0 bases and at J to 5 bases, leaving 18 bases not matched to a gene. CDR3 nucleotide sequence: TGTGCCAGCAGCGTAGCGTCTGGACAGGGAAGAGTAGGCGGGGAGACCCAGTACTTC. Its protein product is CASSVASGQGRVGGETQYF. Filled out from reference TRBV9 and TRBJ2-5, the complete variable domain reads DSGVTQTPKHLITATGQRVTLRCSPRSGDLSVYWYQQSLDQGLQFLIQYYNGEERAKGNILERFSAQQFPDLHSELNLSSLELGDSALYFCASSVASGQGRVGGETQYFGPGTRLLVL.

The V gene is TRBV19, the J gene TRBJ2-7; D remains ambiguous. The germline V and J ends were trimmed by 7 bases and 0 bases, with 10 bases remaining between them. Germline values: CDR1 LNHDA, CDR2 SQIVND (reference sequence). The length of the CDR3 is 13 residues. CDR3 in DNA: TGTGCCAGTAAGGCGACCTCCTCCTACGAGCAGTACTTC. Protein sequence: CASKATSSYEQYF.

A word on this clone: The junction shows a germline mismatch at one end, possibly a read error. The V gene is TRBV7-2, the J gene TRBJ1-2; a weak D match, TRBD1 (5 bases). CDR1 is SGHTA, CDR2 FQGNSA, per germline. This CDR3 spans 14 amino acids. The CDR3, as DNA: TGTGCCAGCAGATTAGCGGCTTCGGGGGGAGGCTACACCTTC. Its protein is CASRLAASGGGYTF.

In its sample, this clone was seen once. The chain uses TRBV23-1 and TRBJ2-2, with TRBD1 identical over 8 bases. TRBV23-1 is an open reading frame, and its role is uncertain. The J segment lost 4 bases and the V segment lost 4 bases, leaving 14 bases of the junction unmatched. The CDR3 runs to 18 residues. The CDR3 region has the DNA TGCGCCAGCAGTCCAACATCACAGGGGGGAGAAGGCACCGGGGAGCTGTTTTTT. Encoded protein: CASSPTSQGGEGTGELFF.

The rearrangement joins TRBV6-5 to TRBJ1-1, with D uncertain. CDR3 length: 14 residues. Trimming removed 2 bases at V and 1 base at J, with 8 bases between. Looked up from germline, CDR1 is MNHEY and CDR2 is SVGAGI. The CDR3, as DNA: TGTGCCAGCAGTTACAAGGGAGAGAACACTGAAGCTTTCTTT. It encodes CASSYKGENTEAFF.

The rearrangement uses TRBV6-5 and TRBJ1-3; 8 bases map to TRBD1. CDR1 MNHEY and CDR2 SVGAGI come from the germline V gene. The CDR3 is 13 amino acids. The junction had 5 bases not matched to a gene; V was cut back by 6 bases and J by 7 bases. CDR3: CASRAYRGNTIYF. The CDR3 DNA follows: TGTGCCAGCAGAGCATACAGGGGGAACACCATATATTTT.

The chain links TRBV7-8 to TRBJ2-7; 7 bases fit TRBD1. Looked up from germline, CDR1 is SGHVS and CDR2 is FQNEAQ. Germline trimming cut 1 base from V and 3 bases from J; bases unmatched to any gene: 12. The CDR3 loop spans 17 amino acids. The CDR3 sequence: CASSLGLVETGIYEQYF. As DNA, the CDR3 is TGTGCCAGCAGCTTAGGCCTCGTCGAGACAGGGATCTACGAGCAGTACTTC.

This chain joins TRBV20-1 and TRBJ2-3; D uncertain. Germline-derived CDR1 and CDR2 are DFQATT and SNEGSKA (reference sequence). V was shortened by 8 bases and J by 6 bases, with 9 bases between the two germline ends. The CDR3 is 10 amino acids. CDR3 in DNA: TGCAGTCCCCTACCGGATACGCAGTATTTT. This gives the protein CSPLPDTQYF.

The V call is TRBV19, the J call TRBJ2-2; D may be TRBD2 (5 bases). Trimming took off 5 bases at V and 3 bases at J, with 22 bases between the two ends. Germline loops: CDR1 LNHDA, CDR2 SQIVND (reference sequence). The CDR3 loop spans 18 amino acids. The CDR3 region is CASSSRSGGALDTGELFF. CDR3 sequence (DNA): TGTGCCAGTAGTTCAAGGAGCGGAGGCGCCCTTGACACCGGGGAGCTGTTTTTT.

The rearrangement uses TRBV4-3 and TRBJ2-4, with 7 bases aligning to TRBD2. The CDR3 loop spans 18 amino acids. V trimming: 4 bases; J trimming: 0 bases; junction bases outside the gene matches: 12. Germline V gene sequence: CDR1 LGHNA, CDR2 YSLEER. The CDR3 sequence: CASSRAISSGSAKNIQYF. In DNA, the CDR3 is TGCGCCAGCAGCCGAGCAATCTCTAGCGGCTCAGCCAAAAACATTCAGTACTTC.

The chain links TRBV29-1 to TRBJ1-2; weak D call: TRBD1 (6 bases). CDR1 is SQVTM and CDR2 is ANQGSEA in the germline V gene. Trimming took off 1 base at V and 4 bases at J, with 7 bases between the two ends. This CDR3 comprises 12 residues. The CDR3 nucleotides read TGCAGCGTTGAAGCGGACAGCTATGGCTACACCTTC. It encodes CSVEADSYGYTF.

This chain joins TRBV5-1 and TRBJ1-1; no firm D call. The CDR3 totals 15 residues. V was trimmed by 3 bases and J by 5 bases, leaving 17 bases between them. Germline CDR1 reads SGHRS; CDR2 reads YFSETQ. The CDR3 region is CASSSTTDVWTEAFF. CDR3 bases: TGCGCCAGCAGCTCCACGACGGATGTATGGACTGAAGCTTTCTTT.

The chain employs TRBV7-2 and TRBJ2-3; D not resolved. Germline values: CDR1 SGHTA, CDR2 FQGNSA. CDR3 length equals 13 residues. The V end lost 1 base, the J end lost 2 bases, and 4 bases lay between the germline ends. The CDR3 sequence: CASSLGLTDTQYF. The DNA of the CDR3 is TGTGCCAGCAGCTTAGGACTCACAGATACGCAGTATTTT.

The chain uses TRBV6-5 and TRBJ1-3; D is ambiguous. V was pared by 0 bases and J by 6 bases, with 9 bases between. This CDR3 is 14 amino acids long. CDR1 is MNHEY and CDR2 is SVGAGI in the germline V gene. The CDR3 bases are TGTGCCAGCAGTTACTCAATAAGGGAAAACACCATATATTTT. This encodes CASSYSIRENTIYF.

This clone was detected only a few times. The CDR3 here is CASSHGTGFRMGNQPQHF. CDR3 in DNA: TGTGCCAGCAGCCACGGTACCGGGTTCCGTATGGGCAATCAGCCCCAGCATTTT. This chain joins TRBV4-2 and TRBJ1-5; D is undetermined. V was shortened by 3 bases and J by 2 bases, with 20 bases between the two germline ends. Germline V lookup: CDR1 LGHNA, CDR2 YNFKEQ. CDR3 length: 18 residues.

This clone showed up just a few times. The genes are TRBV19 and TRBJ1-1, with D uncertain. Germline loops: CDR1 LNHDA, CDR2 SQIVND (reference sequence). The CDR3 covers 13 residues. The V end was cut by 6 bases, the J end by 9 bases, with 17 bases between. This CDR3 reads CASRQQVLAKAFF. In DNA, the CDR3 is TGTGCCAGTAGACAGCAGGTATTGGCTAAAGCTTTCTTT.

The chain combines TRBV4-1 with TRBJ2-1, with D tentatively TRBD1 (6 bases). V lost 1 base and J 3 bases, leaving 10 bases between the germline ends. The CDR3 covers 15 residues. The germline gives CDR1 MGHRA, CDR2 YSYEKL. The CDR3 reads CASSQAYRDYNEQFF. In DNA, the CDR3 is TGCGCCAGCAGCCAAGCCTACAGGGACTACAATGAGCAGTTCTTC.

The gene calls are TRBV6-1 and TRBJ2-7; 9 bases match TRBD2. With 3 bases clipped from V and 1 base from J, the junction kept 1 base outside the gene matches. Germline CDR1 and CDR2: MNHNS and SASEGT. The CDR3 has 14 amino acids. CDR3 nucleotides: TGTGCCAGCAGTGAGCGGGGGGGTTCCTACGAGCAGTACGTC. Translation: CASSERGGSYEQYV.

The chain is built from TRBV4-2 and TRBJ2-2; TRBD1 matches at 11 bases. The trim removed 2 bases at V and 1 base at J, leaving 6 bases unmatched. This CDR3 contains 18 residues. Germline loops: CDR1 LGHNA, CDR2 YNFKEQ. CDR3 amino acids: CASSQNPGQGGNTGELFF. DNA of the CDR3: TGTGCCAGCAGCCAAAACCCGGGACAGGGGGGGAACACCGGGGAGCTGTTTTTT.

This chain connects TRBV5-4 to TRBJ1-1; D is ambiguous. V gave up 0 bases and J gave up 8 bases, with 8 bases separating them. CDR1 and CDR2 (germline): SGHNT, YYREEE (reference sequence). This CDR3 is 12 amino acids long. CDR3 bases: TGTGCCAGCAGCTTGGTGGGAGGGGAAGCTTTCTTT. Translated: CASSLVGGEAFF. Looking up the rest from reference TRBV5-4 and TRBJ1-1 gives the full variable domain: ETGVTQSPTHLIKTRGQQVTLRCSSQSGHNTVSWYQQALGQGPQFIFQYYREEENGRGNFPPRFSGLQFPNYSSELNVNALELDDSALYLCASSLVGGEAFFGQGTRLTVV.